This T cell receptor beta chain appears in the sequencing data of a study of T cells in narcolepsy. Across the whole study: Patients with NT1 or NT2 and healthy control donors were enrolled. Study-level results: Same-patient CSF and blood CD4+ T cell clonotypes included HCRT-specific and TRIB2-specific autoreactive ones. Healthy controls reportedly lacked the autoreactive clonotypes serially found in patients' blood.

Method: immunoSEQ multiplex PCR; TCRdb's copy keeps in-frame clones and lacks some. The data show tens of thousands of clones, with 65% to 90% seen just once and roughly a tenth held by the top ten. CDR3 length equals 12 residues. From germline, CDR1 is MDHEN and CDR2 SYDVKM. V lost 9 bases, J lost 0 bases, and 9 bases lay in between. This clone was seen a single time. The target antigen is unknown. This clonotype originated in a human donor in good health. Sequencing input: memory (CD45RA-) CD4+ T cells from blood. The chain is built from TRBV28 and TRBJ2-7; unclear D gene. CDR3 DNA sequence: TGTGCCAGTATGGGCATCTCCTACGAGCAGTACTTC. As protein: CASMGISYEQYF.